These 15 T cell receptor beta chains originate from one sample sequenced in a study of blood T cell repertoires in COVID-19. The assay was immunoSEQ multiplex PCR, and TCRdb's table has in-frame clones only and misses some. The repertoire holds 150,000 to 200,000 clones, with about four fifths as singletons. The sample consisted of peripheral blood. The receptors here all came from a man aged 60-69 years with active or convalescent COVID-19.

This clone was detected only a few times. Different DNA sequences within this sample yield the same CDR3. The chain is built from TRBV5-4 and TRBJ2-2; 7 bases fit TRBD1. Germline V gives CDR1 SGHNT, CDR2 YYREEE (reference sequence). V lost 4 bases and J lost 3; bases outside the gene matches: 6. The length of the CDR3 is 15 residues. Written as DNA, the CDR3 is TGTGCCAGCAGCCGAGACAGGGCGGACACCGGGGAGCTGTTTTTT. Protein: CASSRDRADTGELFF.

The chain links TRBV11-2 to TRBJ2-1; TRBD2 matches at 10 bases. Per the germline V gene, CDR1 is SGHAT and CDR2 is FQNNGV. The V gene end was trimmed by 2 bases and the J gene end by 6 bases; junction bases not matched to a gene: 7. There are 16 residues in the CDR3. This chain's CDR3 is CASSLLYLAGANEQFF. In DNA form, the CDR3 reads TGTGCCAGCAGCTTACTATATCTAGCGGGAGCCAATGAGCAGTTCTTC.

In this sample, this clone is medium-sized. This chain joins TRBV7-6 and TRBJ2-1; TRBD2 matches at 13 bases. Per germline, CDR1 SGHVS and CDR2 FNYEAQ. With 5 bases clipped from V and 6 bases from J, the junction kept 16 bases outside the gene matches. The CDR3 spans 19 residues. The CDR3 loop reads CASSKGLAGEIGIPNEQFF. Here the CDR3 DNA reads TGTGCCAGCAGCAAAGGACTAGCGGGAGAGATTGGGATTCCCAATGAGCAGTTCTTC.

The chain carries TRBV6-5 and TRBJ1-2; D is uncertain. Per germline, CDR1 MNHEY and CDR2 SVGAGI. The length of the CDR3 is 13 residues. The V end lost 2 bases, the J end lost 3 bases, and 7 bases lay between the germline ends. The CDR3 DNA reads TGTGCCAGCAGTTACGAGAGAGACTATGGCTACACCTTC. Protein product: CASSYERDYGYTF.

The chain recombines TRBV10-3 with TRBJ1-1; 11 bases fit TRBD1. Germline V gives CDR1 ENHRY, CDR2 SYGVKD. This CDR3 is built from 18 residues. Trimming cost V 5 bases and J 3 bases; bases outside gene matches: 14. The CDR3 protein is CAISPGQGVQWGDTEAFF. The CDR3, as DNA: TGTGCCATCAGTCCGGGACAGGGGGTCCAATGGGGAGACACTGAAGCTTTCTTT.

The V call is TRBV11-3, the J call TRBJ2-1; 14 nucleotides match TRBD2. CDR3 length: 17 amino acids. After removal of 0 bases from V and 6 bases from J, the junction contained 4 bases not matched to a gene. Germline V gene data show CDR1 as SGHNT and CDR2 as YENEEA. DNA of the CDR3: TGTGCCAGCAGCTTAGACTCCGGACTAGCGGGAGGCAATGAGCAGTTCTTC. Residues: CASSLDSGLAGGNEQFF.

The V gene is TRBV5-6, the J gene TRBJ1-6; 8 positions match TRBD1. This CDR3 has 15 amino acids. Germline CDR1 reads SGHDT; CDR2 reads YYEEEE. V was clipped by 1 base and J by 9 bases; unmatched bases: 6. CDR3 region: CASSLWHRGGSPLHF. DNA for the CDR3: TGTGCCAGCAGCTTGTGGCACAGGGGGGGTTCACCCCTCCACTTT.

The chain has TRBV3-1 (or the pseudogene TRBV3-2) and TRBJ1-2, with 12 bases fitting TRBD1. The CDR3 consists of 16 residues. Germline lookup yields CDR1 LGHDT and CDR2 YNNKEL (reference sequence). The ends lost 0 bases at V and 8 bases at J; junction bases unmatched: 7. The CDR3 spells CASSQDRGTGGAGYTF. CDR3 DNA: TGTGCCAGCAGCCAAGATAGAGGGACAGGGGGCGCGGGCTACACCTTC.

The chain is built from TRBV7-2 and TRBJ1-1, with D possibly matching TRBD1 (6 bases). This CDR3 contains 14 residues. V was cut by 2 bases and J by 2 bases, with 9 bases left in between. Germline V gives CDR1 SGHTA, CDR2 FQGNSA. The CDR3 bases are TGTGCCAGCAGCTTAAGACAGGATAACACTGAAGCTTTCTTT. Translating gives CASSLRQDNTEAFF.

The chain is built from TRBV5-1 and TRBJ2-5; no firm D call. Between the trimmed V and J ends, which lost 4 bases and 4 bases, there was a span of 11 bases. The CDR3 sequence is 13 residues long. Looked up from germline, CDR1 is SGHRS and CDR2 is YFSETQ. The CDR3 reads CASSRDGLETQYF. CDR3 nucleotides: TGCGCCAGCAGCCGAGATGGGCTAGAGACCCAGTACTTC.

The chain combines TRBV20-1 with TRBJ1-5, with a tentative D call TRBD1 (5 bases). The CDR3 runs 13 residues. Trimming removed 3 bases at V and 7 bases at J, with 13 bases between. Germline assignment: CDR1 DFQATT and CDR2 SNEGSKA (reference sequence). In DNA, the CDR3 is TGCAGTGCTAGTACGGAGCAGGGACAGCCCCAGCATTTT. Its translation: CSASTEQGQPQHF.

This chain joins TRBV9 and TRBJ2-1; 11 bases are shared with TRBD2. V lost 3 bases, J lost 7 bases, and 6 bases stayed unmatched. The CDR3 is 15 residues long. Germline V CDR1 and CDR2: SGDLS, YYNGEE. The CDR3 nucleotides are TGTGCCAGCAGCGCTAGCGGGAGGTGGACAAATGAGCAGTTCTTC. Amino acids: CASSASGRWTNEQFF.

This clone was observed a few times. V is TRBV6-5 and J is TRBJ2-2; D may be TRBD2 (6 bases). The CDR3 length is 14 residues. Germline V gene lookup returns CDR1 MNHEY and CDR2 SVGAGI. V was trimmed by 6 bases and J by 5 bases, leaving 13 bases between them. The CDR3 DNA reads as TGTGCCAGCAGGTTGGAGGCGGGGACCGGGGAGCTGTTTTTT. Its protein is CASRLEAGTGELFF.

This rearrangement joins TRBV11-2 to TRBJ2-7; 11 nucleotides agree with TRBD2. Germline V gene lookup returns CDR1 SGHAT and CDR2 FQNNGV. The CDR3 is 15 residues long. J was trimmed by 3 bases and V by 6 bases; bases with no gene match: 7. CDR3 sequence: CASSYTLAGGYEQYF. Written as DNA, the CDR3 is TGTGCCAGCAGTTATACCCTAGCGGGGGGCTACGAGCAGTACTTC.

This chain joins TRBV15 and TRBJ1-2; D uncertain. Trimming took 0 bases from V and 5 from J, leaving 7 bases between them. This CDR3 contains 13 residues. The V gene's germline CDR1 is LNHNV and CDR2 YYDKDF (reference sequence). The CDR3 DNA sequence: TGTGCCACCAGCAGAGACAGAAGATATGGCTACACCTTC. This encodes CATSRDRRYGYTF.